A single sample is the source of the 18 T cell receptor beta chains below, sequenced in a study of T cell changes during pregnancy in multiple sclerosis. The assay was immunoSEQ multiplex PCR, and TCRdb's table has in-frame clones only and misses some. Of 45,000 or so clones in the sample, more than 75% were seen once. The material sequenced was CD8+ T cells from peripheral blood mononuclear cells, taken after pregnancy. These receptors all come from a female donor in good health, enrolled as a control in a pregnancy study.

The CDR3 spells CASSVAGKNTEAFF. The CDR3 DNA reads as TGTGCCAGCAGCGTAGCCGGGAAGAACACTGAAGCTTTCTTT. The chain joins TRBV9 to TRBJ1-1; no definite D call. V was trimmed by 0 bases and J by 1 base, leaving 7 bases between them. The CDR3 has 14 residues. The germline V gene encodes CDR1 SGDLS and CDR2 YYNGEE.

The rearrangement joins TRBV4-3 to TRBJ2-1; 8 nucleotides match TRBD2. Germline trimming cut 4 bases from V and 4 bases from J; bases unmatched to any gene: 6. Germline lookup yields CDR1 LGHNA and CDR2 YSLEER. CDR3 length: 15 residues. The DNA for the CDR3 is TGCGCCAGCAGCCCTATCCCTAGCGGGTACAATGAGCAGTTCTTC. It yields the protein CASSPIPSGYNEQFF.

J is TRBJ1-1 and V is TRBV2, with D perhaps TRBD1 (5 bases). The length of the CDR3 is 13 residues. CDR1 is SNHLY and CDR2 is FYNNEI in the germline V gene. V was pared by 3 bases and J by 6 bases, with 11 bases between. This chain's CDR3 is CASSESGYAEAFF. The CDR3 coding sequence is TGTGCCAGCAGTGAGTCAGGGTACGCTGAAGCTTTCTTT.

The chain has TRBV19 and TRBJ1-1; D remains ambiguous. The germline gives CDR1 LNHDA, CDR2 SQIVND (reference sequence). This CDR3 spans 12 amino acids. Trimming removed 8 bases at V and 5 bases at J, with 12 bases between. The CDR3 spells CASSRSKTEAFF. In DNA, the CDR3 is TGTGCCAGTTCGAGGTCTAAGACTGAAGCTTTCTTT.

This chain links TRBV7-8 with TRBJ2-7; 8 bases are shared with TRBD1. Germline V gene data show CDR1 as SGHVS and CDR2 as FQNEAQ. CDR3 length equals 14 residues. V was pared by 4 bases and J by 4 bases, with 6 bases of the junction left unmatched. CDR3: CASSSTGGRYEQYF. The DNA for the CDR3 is TGTGCCAGCAGCTCAACAGGGGGGCGATACGAGCAGTACTTC.

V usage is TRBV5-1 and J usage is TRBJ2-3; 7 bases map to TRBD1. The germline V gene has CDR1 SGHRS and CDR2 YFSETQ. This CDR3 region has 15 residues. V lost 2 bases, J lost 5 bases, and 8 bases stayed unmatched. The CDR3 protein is CASSFTGTDGDTQYF. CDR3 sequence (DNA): TGCGCCAGCAGCTTTACCGGGACAGACGGAGATACGCAGTATTTT.

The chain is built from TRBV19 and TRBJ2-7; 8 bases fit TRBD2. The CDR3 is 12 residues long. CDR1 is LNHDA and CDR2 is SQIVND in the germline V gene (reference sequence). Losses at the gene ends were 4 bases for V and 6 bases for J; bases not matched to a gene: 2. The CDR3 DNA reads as TGTGCCAGTAGTACCGGACTAGCCGAGCAGTACTTC. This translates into CASSTGLAEQYF.

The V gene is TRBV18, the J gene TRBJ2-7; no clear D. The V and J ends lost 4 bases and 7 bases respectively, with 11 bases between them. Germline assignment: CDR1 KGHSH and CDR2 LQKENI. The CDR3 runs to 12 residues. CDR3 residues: CASSLTTGEQYF. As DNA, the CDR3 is TGTGCCAGCTCACTAACGACCGGGGAGCAGTACTTC.

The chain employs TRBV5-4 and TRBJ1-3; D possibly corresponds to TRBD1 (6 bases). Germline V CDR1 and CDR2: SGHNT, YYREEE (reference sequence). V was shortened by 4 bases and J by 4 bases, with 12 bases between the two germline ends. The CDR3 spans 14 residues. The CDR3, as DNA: TGTGCCAGCAGCCCCGGGACATACGGAAACACCATATATTTT. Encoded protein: CASSPGTYGNTIYF.

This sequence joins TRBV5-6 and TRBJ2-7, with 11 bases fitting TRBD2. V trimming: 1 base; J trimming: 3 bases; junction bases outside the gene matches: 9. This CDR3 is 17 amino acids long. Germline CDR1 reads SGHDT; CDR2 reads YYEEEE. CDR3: CASSLSSGGPLNYEQYF. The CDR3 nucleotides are TGTGCCAGCAGCTTGTCTAGCGGGGGGCCGCTAAACTACGAGCAGTACTTC.

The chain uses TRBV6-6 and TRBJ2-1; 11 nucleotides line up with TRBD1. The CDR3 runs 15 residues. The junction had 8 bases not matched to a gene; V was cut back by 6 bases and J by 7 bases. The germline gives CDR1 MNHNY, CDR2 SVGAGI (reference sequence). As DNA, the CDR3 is TGTGCCAGCAGCCTCCGGGACAGGGGGGCAAATGAGCAGTTCTTC. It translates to CASSLRDRGANEQFF.

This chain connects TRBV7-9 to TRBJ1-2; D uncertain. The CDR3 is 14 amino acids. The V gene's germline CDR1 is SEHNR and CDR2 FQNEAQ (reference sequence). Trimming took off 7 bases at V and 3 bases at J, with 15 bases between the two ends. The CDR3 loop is CASTLGEGYYGYTF. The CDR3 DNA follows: TGTGCCAGCACCCTAGGTGAGGGATACTATGGCTACACCTTC.

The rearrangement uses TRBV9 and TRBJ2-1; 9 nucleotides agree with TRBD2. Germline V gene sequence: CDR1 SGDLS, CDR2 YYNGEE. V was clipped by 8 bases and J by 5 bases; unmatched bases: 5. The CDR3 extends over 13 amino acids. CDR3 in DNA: TGTGCCAGTGCTAGCGGGAAACACAATGAGCAGTTCTTC. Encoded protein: CASASGKHNEQFF. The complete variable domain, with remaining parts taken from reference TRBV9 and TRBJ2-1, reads DSGVTQTPKHLITATGQRVTLRCSPRSGDLSVYWYQQSLDQGLQFLIQYYNGEERAKGNILERFSAQQFPDLHSELNLSSLELGDSALYFCASASGKHNEQFFGPGTRLTVL.

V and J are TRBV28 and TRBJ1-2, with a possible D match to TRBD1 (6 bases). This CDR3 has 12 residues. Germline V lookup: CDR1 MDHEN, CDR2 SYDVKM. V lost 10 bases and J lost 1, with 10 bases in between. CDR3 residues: CATRDINYGYTF. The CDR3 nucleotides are TGTGCCACCCGGGACATTAACTATGGCTACACCTTC.

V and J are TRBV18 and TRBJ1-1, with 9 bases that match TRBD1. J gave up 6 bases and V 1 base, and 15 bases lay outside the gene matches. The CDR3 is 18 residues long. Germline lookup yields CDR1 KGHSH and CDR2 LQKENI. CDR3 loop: CASSPRGDWTGENPEAFF. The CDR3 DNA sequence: TGTGCCAGCTCACCACGGGGAGACTGGACAGGGGAGAATCCTGAAGCTTTCTTT.

In DNA, the CDR3 is TGCAGGGTCGGGGGACAGCAGAACACTGAAGCTTTCTTT. The encoded protein is CRVGGQQNTEAFF. The rearrangement joins TRBV29-1 to TRBJ1-1; 7 nucleotides align to TRBD1. Germline V gene sequence: CDR1 SQVTM, CDR2 ANQGSEA. The CDR3 spans 13 residues.

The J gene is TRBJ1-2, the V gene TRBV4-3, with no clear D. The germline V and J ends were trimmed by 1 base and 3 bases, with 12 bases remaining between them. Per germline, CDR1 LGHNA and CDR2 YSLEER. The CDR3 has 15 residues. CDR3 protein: CASSQARSGYYGYTF. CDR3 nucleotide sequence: TGCGCCAGCAGCCAAGCCCGCAGCGGTTACTATGGCTACACCTTC.

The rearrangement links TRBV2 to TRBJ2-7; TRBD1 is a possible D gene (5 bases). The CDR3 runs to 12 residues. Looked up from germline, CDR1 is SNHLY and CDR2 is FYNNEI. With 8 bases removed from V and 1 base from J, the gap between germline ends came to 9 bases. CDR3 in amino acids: CASLRGSYEQYF. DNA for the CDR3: TGTGCCAGCCTAAGGGGATCCTACGAGCAGTACTTC.